This is a list of T cell receptor beta chains from one sample in a study of shared T cell receptors in the human thymus. Method: immunoSEQ multiplex PCR; TCRdb's copy keeps in-frame clones and lacks some. The table shows under 850,000 clones, with approximately 88% occurring only once. In addition, the sample was reused for a study of human thymus T cells.

Specimen: thymocytes. All receptors derive from a boy younger than two with a congenital heart defect. The CDR3 runs from the conserved cysteine through the conserved F or W. A D gene is named only where the DNA matches it firmly. Clone size is shown for a subset of rows, as once, few, many or a class of expanded clone.

cdr3_aa | cdr3_nt | v_call | d_call | j_call | cdr3_length | clone_size
CASMKSSGANVLTF | TGTGCCAGCATGAAGAGCTCTGGGGCCAACGTCCTGACTTTC | TRBV27 | NA | TRBJ2-6 | 14 | NA
CASSQAPNPNGTEAFF | TGTGCCAGCAGCCAAGCTCCCAACCCCAACGGGACTGAAGCTTTCTTT | TRBV4-2 | NA | TRBJ1-1 | 16 | NA
CTTGIGGFF | TGTACAACGGGAATCGGTGGGTTTTTT | TRBV11-1 | NA | TRBJ1-4 | 9 | NA
CASSEGGMRLKDEQYF | TGTGCCAGCAGTGAGGGGGGAATGCGGCTGAAAGACGAGCAGTACTTC | TRBV6-1 | NA | TRBJ2-7 | 16 | NA
CAWTGQDTEAFF | TGTGCCTGGACCGGACAGGACACTGAAGCTTTCTTT | TRBV30 | TRBD1 | TRBJ1-1 | 12 | NA
CAWSVELDTQYF | TGTGCCTGGAGTGTAGAGTTGGATACGCAGTATTTT | TRBV30 | NA | TRBJ2-3 | 12 | once
CASSSRDREDKSDTQYF | TGTGCCAGCAGCTCCCGGGACAGGGAAGATAAATCAGATACGCAGTATTTT | TRBV5-4 | TRBD1 | TRBJ2-3 | 17 | NA
CASSLYGTGSGELFF | TGTGCCAGCAGTTTATACGGGACAGGGTCCGGGGAGCTGTTTTTT | TRBV28 | TRBD1 | TRBJ2-2 | 15 | NA
CAWRHSGEASLYNEQFF | TGTGCCTGGAGGCATAGCGGGGAGGCCTCCCTATACAATGAGCAGTTCTTC | TRBV30 | TRBD2 | TRBJ2-1 | 17 | few
CASSFLRGEGTGTYEQYF | TGTGCCAGCAGTTTCCTGCGGGGAGAAGGGACAGGGACCTACGAGCAGTACTTC | TRBV28 | TRBD1 | TRBJ2-7 | 18 | NA
CASSFLAGDEQYF | TGTGCCAGCAGCTTCCTAGCGGGAGACGAGCAGTACTTC | TRBV5-4 | TRBD2 | TRBJ2-7 | 13 | few
CAISELRGPSGNTIYF | TGTGCCATCAGTGAGCTAAGGGGCCCCTCTGGAAACACCATATATTTT | TRBV10-3 | NA | TRBJ1-3 | 16 | once
CAWTPTSSYEQYF | TGTGCCTGGACCCCAACTAGCAGCTACGAGCAGTACTTC | TRBV30 | NA | TRBJ2-7 | 13 | NA
CASSYVHGYEQYF | TGTGCCAGCAGTTATGTCCACGGCTACGAGCAGTACTTC | TRBV6-5 | NA | TRBJ2-7 | 13 | NA
CASRDGTTKNQPQHF | TGTGCCAGCAGGGATGGGACAACGAAAAATCAGCCCCAGCATTTT | TRBV6-1 | NA | TRBJ1-5 | 15 | NA